The text below deals with one T cell receptor (beta chain). Its specificity is not known. This specimen belongs to a study of T cells in localized non-small cell lung cancer. Notes on the study in general: Within adjacent lung there appeared a median approximately 58 of the top 100 tumor clones. Of the tissues analyzed, uninvolved adjacent lung showed maximal T cell clonality, greater than tumor. Sequencing, confined to only one tumor region, leaves heterogeneity possible. Longer overall survival associated with higher blood T cell density; shorter survival with higher adjacent-lung clonality.

This CDR3 is 13 amino acids long. The V end lost 6 bases, the J end lost 4 bases, and 12 bases lay between the germline ends. Germline CDR1 reads LNHDA; CDR2 reads SQIVND (reference sequence). This table comes from immunoSEQ multiplex PCR, and its TCRdb copy is limited to in-frame clones, with some not included. The sample has roughly 39,000 clones, 91% seen once. The starting material was PBMCs, obtained before any cancer treatment. The clonotype comes from a woman aged 35 to 69 with stage II lung adenocarcinoma. The chain is built from TRBV19 and TRBJ2-5, with TRBD2 as a possible D gene (5 bases). The CDR3 DNA is TGTGCCAGTAGCGATACTAGGACAGAGACCCAGTACTTC. Amino acids: CASSDTRTETQYF.